A single sample gave rise to the 8 T cell receptor beta chains below, sequenced in a study of T cell clonotyping in hematopoietic cell transplantation. Sequencing was performed with immunoSEQ multiplex PCR; in TCRdb, only in-frame clones are kept and a portion is missing. The sample yields fewer than 25,000 clones, roughly three quarters seen once. The specimen sequenced was peripheral blood mononuclear cells. The origin of the receptors is a man aged 60-69 years in good health. Some clones in this sample may be carry-over from other donors' samples.

The J gene is TRBJ2-7, the V gene TRBV5-1; 9 bases map to TRBD1. The trim removed 0 bases at V and 5 bases at J, leaving 6 bases unmatched. Germline-derived CDR1 and CDR2 are SGHRS and YFSETQ. The length of the CDR3 is 15 residues. The DNA for the CDR3 is TGCGCCAGCAGCTTGGGGGACAGGGTAAGCGACGAGCAGTACTTC. Its protein is CASSLGDRVSDEQYF.

This chain uses TRBV6-5 with TRBJ1-2; tentative D call: TRBD1 (6 bases). V was trimmed by 6 bases and J by 0 bases, leaving 14 bases between them. CDR1 is MNHEY, CDR2 SVGAGI, per germline. This CDR3 has 15 residues. The chain's CDR3 is CASRDGQLANYGYTF. The CDR3 DNA is TGTGCCAGCAGGGATGGACAGCTAGCTAACTATGGCTACACCTTC.

The V gene is TRBV30, the J gene TRBJ2-6, with D uncertain. The germline V gene encodes CDR1 GTSNPN and CDR2 SVGIG (reference sequence). Between the trimmed V and J ends, which lost 1 base and 1 base, there was a span of 5 bases. The CDR3 is made up of 14 amino acids. This CDR3 reads CAWSGRSGANVLTF. CDR3 coding DNA: TGTGCCTGGAGTGGGCGGTCTGGGGCCAACGTCCTGACTTTC. Drawing the rest from reference TRBV30 and TRBJ2-6, the complete variable domain is SQTIHQWPATLVQPVGSPLSLECTVEGTSNPNLYWYRQAAGRGLQLLFYSVGIGQISSEVPQNLSASRPQDRQFILSSKKLLLSDSGFYLCAWSGRSGANVLTFGAGSRLTVL.

The V gene is TRBV4-2, the J gene TRBJ2-2; no clear D gene. The germline CDR1 and CDR2 sequences are LGHNA and YNFKEQ. V lost 2 bases and J 2 bases, leaving 9 bases between the germline ends. The CDR3 extends over 15 amino acids. The CDR3 is CASSQRARNTGELFF. The CDR3 DNA is TGTGCCAGCAGCCAACGGGCCCGCAACACCGGGGAGCTGTTTTTT.

The chain combines TRBV5-1 with TRBJ1-2, with 9 bases fitting TRBD1. V trimming: 6 bases; J trimming: 4 bases; junction bases outside the gene matches: 7. This CDR3 spans 14 amino acids. In germline, CDR1 is SGHRS, CDR2 YFSETQ. The CDR3 sequence: CASNQDRGGYGYTF. The CDR3 coding sequence is TGCGCCAGCAACCAGGACAGGGGCGGCTATGGCTACACCTTC.

V is TRBV4-3 and J is TRBJ1-2; TRBD1 is a possible D gene (5 bases). This CDR3 comprises 14 residues. Trimming removed 0 bases at V and 5 bases at J, with 10 bases between. Germline V gene data show CDR1 as LGHNA and CDR2 as YSLEER. CDR3 loop: CASSQELGVYGYTF. The DNA of the CDR3 is TGCGCCAGCAGCCAAGAATTGGGGGTTTATGGCTACACCTTC.

This clone was counted once. This chain joins TRBV4-3 and TRBJ2-5; no clear D gene. This CDR3 has 14 residues. Trimming shortened V by 4 bases and J by 1 base, and 10 bases separated the two germline ends. Germline V gene lookup returns CDR1 LGHNA and CDR2 YSLEER. CDR3 DNA sequence: TGCGCCAGCAGCCCGGACCGTTCCCAAGAGACCCAGTACTTC. The encoded protein is CASSPDRSQETQYF.

The chain combines TRBV29-1 with TRBJ1-4; possibly TRBD1 for D (6 bases). CDR3 size: 12 residues. Per the germline V gene, CDR1 is SQVTM and CDR2 is ANQGSEA. With 5 bases removed from V and 5 bases from J, the gap between germline ends came to 9 bases. CDR3 sequence (DNA): TGCAGCGTTTGGACAGAAAATGAAAAACTGTTTTTT. Encoded protein: CSVWTENEKLFF.